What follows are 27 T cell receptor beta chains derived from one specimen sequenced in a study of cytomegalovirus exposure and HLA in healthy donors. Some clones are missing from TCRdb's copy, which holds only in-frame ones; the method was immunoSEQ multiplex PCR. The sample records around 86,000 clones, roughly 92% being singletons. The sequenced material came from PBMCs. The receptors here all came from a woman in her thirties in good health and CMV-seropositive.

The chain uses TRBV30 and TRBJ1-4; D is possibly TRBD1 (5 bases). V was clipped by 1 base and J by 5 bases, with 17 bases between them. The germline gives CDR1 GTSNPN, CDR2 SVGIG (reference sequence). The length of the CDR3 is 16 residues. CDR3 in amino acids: CAWSARPTARNEKLFF. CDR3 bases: TGTGCCTGGAGTGCCAGACCGACAGCAAGAAATGAAAAACTGTTTTTT.

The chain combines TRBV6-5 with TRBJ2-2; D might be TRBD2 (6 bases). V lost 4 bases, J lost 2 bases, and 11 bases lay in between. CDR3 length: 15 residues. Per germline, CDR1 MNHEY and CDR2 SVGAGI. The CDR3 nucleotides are TGTGCCAGCAGTTGGGGCGGGACTAACACCGGGGAGCTGTTTTTT. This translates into CASSWGGTNTGELFF.

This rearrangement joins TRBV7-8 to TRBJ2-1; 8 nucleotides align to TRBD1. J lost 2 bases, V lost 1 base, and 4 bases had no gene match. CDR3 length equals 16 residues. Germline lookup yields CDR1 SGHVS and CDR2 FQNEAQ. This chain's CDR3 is CASSLEVDRAYNEQFF. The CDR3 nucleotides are TGTGCCAGCAGCTTAGAGGTGGACAGGGCCTACAATGAGCAGTTCTTC. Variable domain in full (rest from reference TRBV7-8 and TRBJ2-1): GAGVSQSPRYKVAKRGQDVALRCDPISGHVSLFWYQQALGQGPEFLTYFQNEAQLDKSGLPSDRFFAERPEGSVSTLKIQRTQQEDSAVYLCASSLEVDRAYNEQFFGPGTRLTVL.

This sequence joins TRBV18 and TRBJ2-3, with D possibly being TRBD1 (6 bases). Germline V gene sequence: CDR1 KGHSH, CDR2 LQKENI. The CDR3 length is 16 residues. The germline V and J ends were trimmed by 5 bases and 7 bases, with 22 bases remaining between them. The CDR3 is CASSSVVRDTANTQYF. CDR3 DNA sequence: TGTGCCAGCTCAAGTGTCGTACGGGACACCGCTAATACGCAGTATTTT.

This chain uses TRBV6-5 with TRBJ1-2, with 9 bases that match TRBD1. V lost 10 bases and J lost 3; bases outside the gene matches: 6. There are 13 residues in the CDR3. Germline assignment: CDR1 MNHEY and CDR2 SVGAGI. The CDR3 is CATNTGGDYGYTF. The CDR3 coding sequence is TGTGCCACCAATACAGGGGGCGACTATGGCTACACCTTC.

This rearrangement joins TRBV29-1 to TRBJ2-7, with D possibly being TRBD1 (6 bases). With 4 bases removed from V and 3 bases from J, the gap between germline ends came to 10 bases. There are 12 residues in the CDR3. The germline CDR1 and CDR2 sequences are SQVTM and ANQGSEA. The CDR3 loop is CSVVAQGYEQYF. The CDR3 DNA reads TGCAGCGTTGTGGCACAGGGCTACGAGCAGTACTTC.

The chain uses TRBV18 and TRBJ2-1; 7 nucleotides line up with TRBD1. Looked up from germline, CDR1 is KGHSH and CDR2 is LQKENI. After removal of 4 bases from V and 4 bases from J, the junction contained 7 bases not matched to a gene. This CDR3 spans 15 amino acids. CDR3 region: CASSQTLTGYNEQFF. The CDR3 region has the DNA TGTGCCAGCTCACAAACCTTGACAGGGTACAATGAGCAGTTCTTC. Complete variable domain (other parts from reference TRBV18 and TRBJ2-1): NAGVMQNPRHLVRRRGQEARLRCSPMKGHSHVYWYRQLPEEGLKFMVYLQKENIIDESGMPKERFSAEFPKEGPSILRIQQVVRGDSAAYFCASSQTLTGYNEQFFGPGTRLTVL.

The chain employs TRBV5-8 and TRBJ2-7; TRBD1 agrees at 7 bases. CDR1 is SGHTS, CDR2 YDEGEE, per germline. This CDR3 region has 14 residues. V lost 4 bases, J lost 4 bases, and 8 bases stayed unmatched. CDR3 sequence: CASSRRDSFYEQYF. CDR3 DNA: TGTGCCAGCAGCCGCCGGGACAGTTTTTACGAGCAGTACTTC.

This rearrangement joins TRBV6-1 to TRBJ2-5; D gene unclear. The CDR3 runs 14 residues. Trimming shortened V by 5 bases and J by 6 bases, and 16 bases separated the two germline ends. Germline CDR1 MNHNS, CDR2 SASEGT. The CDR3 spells CASSTHSGSKTQYF. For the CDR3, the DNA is TGTGCCAGCAGTACTCACAGTGGGTCGAAGACCCAGTACTTC.

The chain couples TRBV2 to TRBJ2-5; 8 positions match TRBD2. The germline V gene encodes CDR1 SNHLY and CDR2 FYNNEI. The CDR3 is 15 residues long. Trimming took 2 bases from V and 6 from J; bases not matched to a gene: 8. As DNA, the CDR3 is TGTGCCAGCAGTGAAACGACGGGAGGGATAAAGACCCAGTACTTC. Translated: CASSETTGGIKTQYF.

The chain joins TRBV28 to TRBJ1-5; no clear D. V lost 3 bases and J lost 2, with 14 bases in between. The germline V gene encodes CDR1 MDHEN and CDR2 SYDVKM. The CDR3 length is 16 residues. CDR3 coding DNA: TGTGCCAGCAGTTTTGGCAGGTCGATGGGCAATCAGCCCCAGCATTTT. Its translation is CASSFGRSMGNQPQHF.

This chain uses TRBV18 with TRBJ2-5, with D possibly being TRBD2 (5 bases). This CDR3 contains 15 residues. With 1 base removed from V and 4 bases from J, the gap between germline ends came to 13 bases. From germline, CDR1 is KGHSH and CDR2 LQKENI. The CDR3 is CASSPLVRDRETQYF. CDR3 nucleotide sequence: TGTGCCAGCTCACCACTAGTTCGGGATAGAGAGACCCAGTACTTC.

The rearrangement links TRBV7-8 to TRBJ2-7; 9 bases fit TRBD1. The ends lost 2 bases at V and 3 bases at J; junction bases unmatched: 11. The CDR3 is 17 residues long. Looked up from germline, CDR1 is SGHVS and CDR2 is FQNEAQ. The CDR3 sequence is CASSLSPDRGNGYEQYF. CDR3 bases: TGTGCCAGCAGCTTATCCCCTGACAGGGGGAACGGCTACGAGCAGTACTTC.

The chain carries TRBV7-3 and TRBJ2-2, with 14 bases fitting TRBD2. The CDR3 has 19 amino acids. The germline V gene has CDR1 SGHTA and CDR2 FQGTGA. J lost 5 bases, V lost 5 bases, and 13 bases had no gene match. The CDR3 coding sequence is TGTGCCAGCAGCCCCGTAGGACTAGCGGGAGGATTCGAGACCGGGGAGCTGTTTTTT. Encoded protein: CASSPVGLAGGFETGELFF.

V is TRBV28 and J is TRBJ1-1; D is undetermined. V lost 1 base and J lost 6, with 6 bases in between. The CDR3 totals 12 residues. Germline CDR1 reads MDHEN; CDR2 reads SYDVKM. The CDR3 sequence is CASSLYGAEAFF. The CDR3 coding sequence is TGTGCCAGCAGTTTATACGGGGCTGAAGCTTTCTTT.

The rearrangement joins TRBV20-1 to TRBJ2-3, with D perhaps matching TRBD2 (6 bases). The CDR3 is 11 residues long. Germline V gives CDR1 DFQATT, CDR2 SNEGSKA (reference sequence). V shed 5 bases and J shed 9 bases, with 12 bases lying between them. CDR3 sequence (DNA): TGCAGTGCTCGACTAGGCGAGACGCAGTATTTT. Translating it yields CSARLGETQYF.

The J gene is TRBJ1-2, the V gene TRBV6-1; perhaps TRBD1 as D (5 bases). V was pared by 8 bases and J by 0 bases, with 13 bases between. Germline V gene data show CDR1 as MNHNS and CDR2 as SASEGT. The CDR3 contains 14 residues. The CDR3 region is CASGAGGANYGYTF. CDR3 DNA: TGTGCCAGCGGGGCGGGAGGCGCTAACTATGGCTACACCTTC.

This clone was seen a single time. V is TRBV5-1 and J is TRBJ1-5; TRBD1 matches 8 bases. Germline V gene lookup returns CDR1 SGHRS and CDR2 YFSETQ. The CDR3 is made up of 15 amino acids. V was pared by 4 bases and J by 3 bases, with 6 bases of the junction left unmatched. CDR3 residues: CASSPTGVANQPQHF. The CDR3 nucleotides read TGCGCCAGCAGCCCGACAGGGGTTGCCAATCAGCCCCAGCATTTT.

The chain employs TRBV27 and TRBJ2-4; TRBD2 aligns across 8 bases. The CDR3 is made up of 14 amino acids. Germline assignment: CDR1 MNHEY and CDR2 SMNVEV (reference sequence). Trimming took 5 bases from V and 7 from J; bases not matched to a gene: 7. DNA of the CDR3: TGTGCCAGCAGTATCGGGAGGGCCATGAACATTCAGTACTTC. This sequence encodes CASSIGRAMNIQYF.

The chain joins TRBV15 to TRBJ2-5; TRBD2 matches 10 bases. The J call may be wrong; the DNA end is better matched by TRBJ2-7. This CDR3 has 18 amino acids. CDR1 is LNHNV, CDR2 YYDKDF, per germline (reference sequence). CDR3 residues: CATSRLGSGRASSYEQYF. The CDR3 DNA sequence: TGTGCCACCAGCAGATTAGGGAGCGGGAGGGCCAGCTCCTACGAGCAGTACTTC.

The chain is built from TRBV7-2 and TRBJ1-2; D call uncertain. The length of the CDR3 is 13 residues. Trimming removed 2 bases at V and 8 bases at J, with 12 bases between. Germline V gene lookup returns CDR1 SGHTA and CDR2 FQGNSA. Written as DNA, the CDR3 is TGTGCCAGCAGCTTATCAGGTTTCGAGGGCTACACCTTC. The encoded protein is CASSLSGFEGYTF.

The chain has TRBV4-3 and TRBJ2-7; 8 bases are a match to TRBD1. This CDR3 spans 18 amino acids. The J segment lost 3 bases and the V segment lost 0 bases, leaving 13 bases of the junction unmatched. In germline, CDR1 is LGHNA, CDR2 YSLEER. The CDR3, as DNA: TGCGCCAGCAGCCAAGAAGGGAGACAGGGGCGCCTTCACTACGAGCAGTACTTC. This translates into CASSQEGRQGRLHYEQYF.

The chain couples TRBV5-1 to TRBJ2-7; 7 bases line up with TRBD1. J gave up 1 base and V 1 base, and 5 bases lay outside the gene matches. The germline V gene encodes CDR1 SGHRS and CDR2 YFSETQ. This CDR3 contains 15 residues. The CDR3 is CASSLRQGTSYEQYF. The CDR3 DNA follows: TGCGCCAGCAGCTTGAGACAGGGAACGTCCTACGAGCAGTACTTC.

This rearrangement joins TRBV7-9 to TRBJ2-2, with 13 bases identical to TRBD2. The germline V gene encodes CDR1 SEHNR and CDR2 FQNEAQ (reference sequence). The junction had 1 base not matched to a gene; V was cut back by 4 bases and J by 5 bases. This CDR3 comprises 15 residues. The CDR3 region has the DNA TGTGCCAGCAGCTCGACTAGCGGGAGGACCGGGGAGCTGTTTTTT. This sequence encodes CASSSTSGRTGELFF.

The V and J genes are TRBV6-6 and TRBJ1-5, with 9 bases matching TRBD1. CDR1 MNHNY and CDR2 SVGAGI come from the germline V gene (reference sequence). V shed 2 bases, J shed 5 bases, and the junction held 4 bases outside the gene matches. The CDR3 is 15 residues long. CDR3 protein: CASSYQTGGYQPQHF. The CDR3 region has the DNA TGTGCCAGCAGTTACCAGACAGGGGGTTATCAGCCCCAGCATTTT.

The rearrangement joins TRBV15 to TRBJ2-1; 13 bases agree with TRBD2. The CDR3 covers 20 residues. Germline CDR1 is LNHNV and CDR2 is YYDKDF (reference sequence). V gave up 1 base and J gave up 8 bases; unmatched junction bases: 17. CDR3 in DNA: TGTGCCACCAGCAGAGCGCTCGGAGGACTAGCGGGAGCTTATCGGCATGAGCAGTTCTTC. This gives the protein CATSRALGGLAGAYRHEQFF.

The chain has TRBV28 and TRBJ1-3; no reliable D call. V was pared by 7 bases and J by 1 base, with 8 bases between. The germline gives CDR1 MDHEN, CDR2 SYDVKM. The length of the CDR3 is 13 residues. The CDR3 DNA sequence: TGTGCCAGCATGAGTACTTCTGGAAACACCATATATTTT. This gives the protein CASMSTSGNTIYF.